The source of this T cell receptor (beta chain) is a study of blood T cell repertoires in COVID-19. Per the study methods: Estimated nucleated cell counts came from reference gene primer amplification. Libraries were prepared by immunoSEQ multiplex PCR; TCRdb keeps only in-frame clonotypes and omits some of them. V and J calls and clone size follow that table, whereas D and trimming were derived from the DNA. The sample lists 150,000 to 200,000 clones, 70% to 90% occurring once. The CDR3 length is 15 residues. The V gene end was trimmed by 5 bases and the J gene end by 2 bases; junction bases not matched to a gene: 7. Looked up from germline, CDR1 is MNHEY and CDR2 is SVGAGI.

This clonotype was obtained from a man aged 40-50 years with active or convalescent COVID-19. The sequenced sample was peripheral blood. This chain connects TRBV6-5 to TRBJ2-7; 9 bases line up with TRBD2. For the CDR3, the DNA is TGTGCCAGCAGTCAGACTAGCGGCCCTCCCTACGAGCAGTACTTC. Protein product: CASSQTSGPPYEQYF.